These 15 T cell receptor beta chains originate from one sample sequenced in a study of cytotoxic CD8 clonotypes in ibrutinib-treated CLL. Here immunoSEQ multiplex PCR was the method, and the copy in TCRdb shows in-frame clones only, minus some. This repertoire shows about 140,000 clones, approximately 75% found once; its top ten account for about 29%. Sequenced here: PBMCs, sampled after 12 months of ibrutinib treatment. The receptor source for this set is a human donor with chronic lymphocytic leukemia.

The CDR3 loop reads CASSFFRGPYEQYF. The CDR3 bases are TGTGCCAGCAGTTTTTTTAGGGGCCCCTACGAGCAGTACTTC. The chain joins TRBV27 to TRBJ2-7; D perhaps matches TRBD1 (5 bases). Between the trimmed V and J ends, which lost 3 bases and 2 bases, there was a span of 11 bases. Germline CDR1 MNHEY, CDR2 SMNVEV (reference sequence). The CDR3 runs 14 residues.

The DNA of the CDR3 is TGTGCCAGTAGACAGGGGGTCGCGAACACCGGGGAGCTGTTTTTT. It specifies CASRQGVANTGELFF. J is TRBJ2-2 and V is TRBV19; 8 bases fit TRBD1. Germline V gene data show CDR1 as LNHDA and CDR2 as SQIVND (reference sequence). The length of the CDR3 is 15 residues. V was pared by 6 bases and J by 0 bases, with 3 bases of the junction left unmatched.

This clone was seen only once. The gene calls are TRBV15 and TRBJ2-7; the match to TRBD2 covers 8 bases. The germline CDR1 and CDR2 sequences are LNHNV and YYDKDF (reference sequence). The CDR3 has 21 residues. The V gene end was trimmed by 1 base and the J gene end by 0 bases; junction bases not matched to a gene: 20. The CDR3 nucleotides are TGTGCCACCAGCAGAGTGGTAGCGGGGAGAAGAACACCCTACCACTCCTACGAGCAGTACTTC. Protein: CATSRVVAGRRTPYHSYEQYF.

At least ten counts were recorded for this clone. J is TRBJ1-2 and V is TRBV27, with D hard to call. This CDR3 is built from 14 residues. The ends were cut back, 4 bases at V and 0 bases at J, with 9 bases in the middle. The germline CDR1 and CDR2 sequences are MNHEY and SMNVEV (reference sequence). CDR3 loop: CASSSPRTNYGYTF. The CDR3 DNA sequence: TGTGCCAGCAGTTCCCCCAGGACTAACTATGGCTACACCTTC.

This sequence joins TRBV6-1 and TRBJ1-1; a weak D match, TRBD1 (6 bases). Germline lookup yields CDR1 MNHNS and CDR2 SASEGT. The CDR3 runs to 13 residues. The V end was cut by 4 bases, the J end by 2 bases, with 8 bases between. For the CDR3, the DNA is TGTGCCAGCAGTGCAGGGGCCAACACTGAAGCTTTCTTT. Protein product: CASSAGANTEAFF.

The sample holds one count of this clone. This chain connects TRBV4-1 to TRBJ2-7; 11 nucleotides match TRBD1. From germline, CDR1 is MGHRA and CDR2 YSYEKL. Trimming cost V 4 bases and J 2 bases; bases outside gene matches: 4. The CDR3 runs 15 residues. In DNA form, the CDR3 reads TGCGCCAGCAGCCGCCGGGGACAGGGGGCCTACGAGCAGTACTTC. Protein product: CASSRRGQGAYEQYF.

The chain uses TRBV6-5 and TRBJ1-3; D ambiguous. This CDR3 is 15 amino acids long. The germline V gene has CDR1 MNHEY and CDR2 SVGAGI. Trimming removed 6 bases at V and 0 bases at J, with 12 bases between. CDR3 in DNA: TGTGCCAGCAGGACCGGGCCGAGCTCTGGAAACACCATATATTTT. Translated, it gives CASRTGPSSGNTIYF.

This clone has just one count. J is TRBJ1-2 and V is TRBV9; possibly TRBD1 for D (6 bases). Trimming cost V 3 bases and J 2 bases, with 14 bases left between them. Germline loops: CDR1 SGDLS, CDR2 YYNGEE. CDR3 length: 15 amino acids. This CDR3 is CASSEGDQGNYGYTF. The CDR3, as DNA: TGTGCCAGCAGCGAGGGGGACCAGGGAAACTATGGCTACACCTTC.

This chain links TRBV28 with TRBJ1-5; D gene uncertain. Germline-derived CDR1 and CDR2 are MDHEN and SYDVKM. V shed 5 bases and J shed 7 bases, with 9 bases lying between them. This CDR3 contains 12 residues. The CDR3 loop is CASSLDGQPQHF. The DNA of the CDR3 is TGTGCCAGCAGTCTTGATGGGCAGCCCCAGCATTTT.

This clone has only a few counts. The chain joins TRBV19 to TRBJ1-2, with D unclear. The germline gives CDR1 LNHDA, CDR2 SQIVND (reference sequence). The CDR3 has 14 residues. V lost 5 bases and J lost 8, with 18 bases in between. The DNA for the CDR3 is TGTGCCAGTAGTTACTCACCAGAGGGAGGCGGCTACACCTTC. Translating gives CASSYSPEGGGYTF.

The V call is TRBV11-2, the J call TRBJ2-7; D unclear. V was shortened by 1 base and J by 6 bases, with 19 bases between the two germline ends. Germline values: CDR1 SGHAT, CDR2 FQNNGV. The CDR3 consists of 16 residues. The DNA for the CDR3 is TGTGCCAGCAGCTTAGGGGGTGGGCGGCGTTTGGGCGAGCAGTACTTC. Encoded protein: CASSLGGGRRLGEQYF.

The chain recombines TRBV5-1 with TRBJ2-7; possible D gene TRBD2, 6 bases. Germline V CDR1 and CDR2: SGHRS, YFSETQ. V shed 0 bases and J shed 3 bases, with 10 bases lying between them. The CDR3 loop spans 14 amino acids. The DNA for the CDR3 is TGCGCCAGCAGCTTGGTGGGGGGTGGCTACGAGCAGTACTTC. Its translation: CASSLVGGGYEQYF. Based on the CDR3 plus reference TRBV5-1 and TRBJ2-7, the full variable domain is KAGVTQTPRYLIKTRGQQVTLSCSPISGHRSVSWYQQTPGQGLQFLFEYFSETQRNKGNFPGRFSGRQFSNSRSEMNVSTLELGDSALYLCASSLVGGGYEQYFGPGTRLTVT.

The rearrangement uses TRBV4-2 and TRBJ1-1; D may be TRBD1 (5 bases). Trimming removed 4 bases at V and 5 bases at J, with 14 bases between. The CDR3 covers 14 residues. In germline, CDR1 is LGHNA, CDR2 YNFKEQ. The CDR3 nucleotides are TGTGCCAGCAGCCCCGTCGGGGGAGATACTGAAGCTTTCTTT. Protein: CASSPVGGDTEAFF.

This chain connects TRBV14 to TRBJ1-2, with D possibly matching TRBD1 (6 bases). CDR1 is SGHDN, CDR2 FVKESK, per germline. V was shortened by 2 bases and J by 0 bases, with 7 bases between the two germline ends. The CDR3 runs to 14 residues. The DNA for the CDR3 is TGTGCCAGCAGCCAACGGGGGCCTAACTATGGCTACACCTTC. Protein product: CASSQRGPNYGYTF.

The CDR3 sequence is CASSEIVIDFF. The CDR3 bases are TGTGCCAGCAGTGAAATAGTTATTGATTTCTTT. The chain recombines TRBV6-1 with TRBJ1-1; no reliable D call. V gave up 2 bases and J gave up 13 bases, with 11 bases separating them. The length of the CDR3 is 11 residues. Per germline, CDR1 MNHNS and CDR2 SASEGT.